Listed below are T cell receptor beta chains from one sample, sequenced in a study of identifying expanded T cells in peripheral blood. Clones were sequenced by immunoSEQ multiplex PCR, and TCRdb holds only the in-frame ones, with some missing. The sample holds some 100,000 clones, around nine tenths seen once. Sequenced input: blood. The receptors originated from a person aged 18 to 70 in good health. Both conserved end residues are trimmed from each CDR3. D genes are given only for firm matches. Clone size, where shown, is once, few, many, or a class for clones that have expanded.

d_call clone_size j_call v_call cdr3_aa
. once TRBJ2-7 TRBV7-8 ASSLDGLGYEQY
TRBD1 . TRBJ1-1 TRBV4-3 ASSHTLTGQFEAF
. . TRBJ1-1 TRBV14 ASSQEVDLAEAF
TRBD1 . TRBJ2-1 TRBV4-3 ASSQGPSGTGVYNEQF
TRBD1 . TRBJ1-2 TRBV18 ASSRDRAYGYT
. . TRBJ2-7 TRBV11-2 ASGPIYEQY
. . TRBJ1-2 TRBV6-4 ASIRRGVLGYGYT
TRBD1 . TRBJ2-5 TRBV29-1 SFLLTGSETQY
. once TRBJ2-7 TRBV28 ASSLGRSLSYEQY
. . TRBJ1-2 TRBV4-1 ASSRRESYGYT
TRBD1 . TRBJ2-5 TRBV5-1 ASNSGTGEETQY
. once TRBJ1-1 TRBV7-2 ASSLGWGQVNTEAF
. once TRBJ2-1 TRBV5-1 ASSLERPAQNEQF
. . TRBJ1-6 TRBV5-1 ASSSLDSSRSPLH
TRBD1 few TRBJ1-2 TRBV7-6 ASSFRTGDNYGYT
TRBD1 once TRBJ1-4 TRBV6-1 ASYGDRDNEKLF